Below, 6 T cell receptor beta chains from the same sample are listed, as sequenced in a study of blood T cell repertoires in COVID-19. The assay was immunoSEQ multiplex PCR, and TCRdb's table has in-frame clones only and misses some. The sample carries about 280,000 clones, 70% to 90% recorded once. The sample taken for sequencing was peripheral blood. Receptors originate from a man between 18 and 35 years old with active or convalescent COVID-19.

The gene calls are TRBV7-8 and TRBJ1-6, with D perhaps TRBD1 (5 bases). Germline CDR1 and CDR2: SGHVS and FQNEAQ. The germline V and J ends were trimmed by 1 base and 7 bases, with 14 bases remaining between them. The CDR3 spans 16 residues. The CDR3: CASSLVRTQKNSPLHF. CDR3 DNA sequence: TGTGCCAGCAGCTTAGTCCGGACACAGAAAAATTCACCCCTCCACTTT.

The chain uses TRBV9 and TRBJ2-2; no reliable D call. Trimming removed 1 base at V and 6 bases at J, with 16 bases between. This CDR3 has 16 amino acids. Germline CDR1 SGDLS, CDR2 YYNGEE. CDR3 sequence: CASSVLTPVNPGELFF. The CDR3 DNA is TGTGCCAGCAGCGTACTAACTCCGGTAAACCCCGGGGAGCTGTTTTTT.

DNA of the CDR3: TGTGCCAGCATCCCGTCGGGTACTGATCAGCCCCAGCATTTT. Translation: CASIPSGTDQPQHF. The V gene is TRBV11-3, the J gene TRBJ1-5; D is undetermined. The CDR3 has 14 amino acids. Trimming stripped 7 bases from V and 5 bases from J, with 15 bases between. Per germline, CDR1 SGHNT and CDR2 YENEEA.

V and J are TRBV6-1 and TRBJ1-3; no clear D gene. The V gene lost 2 bases and the J gene lost 2 bases, with 13 bases spanning the gap. Germline V gene lookup returns CDR1 MNHNS and CDR2 SASEGT. The CDR3 runs 16 residues. DNA of the CDR3: TGTGCCAGCAGTGAATTTTGGGAGCTCGCTGGAAACACCATATATTTT. As protein: CASSEFWELAGNTIYF.

V and J are TRBV5-5 and TRBJ2-3; TRBD2 matches at 9 bases. The CDR3 consists of 17 residues. The ends lost 4 bases at V and 3 bases at J; junction bases unmatched: 12. The germline gives CDR1 SGHKS, CDR2 YYEKEE (reference sequence). The CDR3 loop is CASSQTLAGLLTDTQYF. The CDR3 DNA sequence: TGTGCCAGCAGCCAGACCCTAGCGGGGCTTTTAACAGATACGCAGTATTTT.

This rearrangement joins TRBV6-5 to TRBJ1-2; a weak D match, TRBD1 (6 bases). Germline V gene lookup returns CDR1 MNHEY and CDR2 SVGAGI. This CDR3 is built from 15 residues. Trimming removed 5 bases from V and 2 bases from J, with 15 bases in between. The CDR3 coding sequence is TGTGCCAGCAGTCCTCCGGGACACCAAAACTATGGCTACACCTTC. This encodes CASSPPGHQNYGYTF.